The text below deals with one T cell receptor beta chain. V lost 8 bases to trimming and J lost 1 base, with 10 bases between them. The CDR3 length is 13 residues. The germline V gene encodes CDR1 MGHDK and CDR2 SYGVNS. The assay was immunoSEQ multiplex PCR, and TCRdb's table has in-frame clones only and misses some. The table shows around 1.9 million clones, with 93% occurring only once. It was CD45RO-negative cells, positively selected for CCR7, that made up naive CD8 cells, with terminally differentiated effector memory CD45RA+ cells excluded. The source of the sample is a study of shared clonotypes between healthy human individuals.

This chain connects TRBV25-1 to TRBJ2-3; tentatively, D is TRBD2 (6 bases). The sequence came from a man between 18 and 29 years old in good health. Some clones in this sample may be carry-over from other donors' samples. The material sequenced was naive CD8+ T cells from PBMCs. The CDR3 is CASGGGGTDTQYF. CDR3 DNA: TGTGCCAGCGGAGGAGGGGGCACAGATACGCAGTATTTT. The variable domain in full, with the rest retrieved from reference TRBV25-1 and TRBJ2-3, is EADIYQTPRYLVIGTGKKITLECSQTMGHDKMYWYQQDPGMELHLIHYSYGVNSTEKGDLSSESTVSRIRTEHFPLTLESARPSHTSQYLCASGGGGTDTQYFGPGTRLTVL.